The 17 T cell receptor beta chains reported below all come from one sample, sequenced in a study of T cell changes during pregnancy in multiple sclerosis. Using immunoSEQ multiplex PCR, the repertoire was profiled, and TCRdb retains in-frame clones only, with some absent. The sample includes 70,000 to 95,000 clones, over 80% of them seen just once. The sequenced sample was peripheral blood, obtained in the first trimester of pregnancy. The receptors here all came from a female donor with multiple sclerosis, enrolled in a pregnancy study.

The chain is built from TRBV6-5 and TRBJ2-7; 7 bases agree with TRBD2. CDR1 is MNHEY and CDR2 is SVGAGI in the germline V gene. The V gene end was trimmed by 0 bases and the J gene end by 1 base; junction bases not matched to a gene: 3. The CDR3 is made up of 15 amino acids. CDR3 DNA: TGTGCCAGCAGTTACTCGGCTAGCGGATCCTACGAGCAGTACTTC. Encoded protein: CASSYSASGSYEQYF.

V and J are TRBV2 and TRBJ2-7; D may be TRBD1 (6 bases). The CDR3 length is 16 residues. Per germline, CDR1 SNHLY and CDR2 FYNNEI. V was clipped by 6 bases and J by 3 bases, with 21 bases between them. CDR3 sequence reads: CASRAKQGLGIYEQYF. The CDR3 bases are TGTGCCAGCAGGGCCAAACAGGGTTTGGGGATCTACGAGCAGTACTTC. The full variable domain, in which reference TRBV2 and TRBJ2-7 provide the parts outside the CDR3, is EPEVTQTPSHQVTQMGQEVILRCVPISNHLYFYWYRQILGQKVEFLVSFYNNEISEKSEIFDDQFSVERPDGSNFTLKIRSTKLEDSAMYFCASRAKQGLGIYEQYFGPGTRLTVT.

This chain joins TRBV5-1 and TRBJ2-7, with 8 bases that match TRBD1. Trimming cost V 0 bases and J 2 bases; bases outside gene matches: 7. The germline gives CDR1 SGHRS, CDR2 YFSETQ. The CDR3 length is 16 residues. Here the CDR3 reads CASSLGQGKGTYEQYF. The CDR3 nucleotides read TGCGCCAGCAGCTTGGGACAGGGGAAGGGGACCTACGAGCAGTACTTC.

The chain carries TRBV28 and TRBJ1-1, with a possible D match to TRBD1 (5 bases). V was clipped by 6 bases and J by 7 bases, with 9 bases between them. The CDR3 extends over 11 amino acids. Germline V gene lookup returns CDR1 MDHEN and CDR2 SYDVKM. The CDR3 DNA follows: TGTGCCAGCAGGGACACTTTTGAAGCTTTCTTT. Its translation: CASRDTFEAFF.

V gene TRBV27 combines with J gene TRBJ1-2; 10 bases fit TRBD1. This CDR3 has 14 residues. The J segment lost 8 bases and the V segment lost 3 bases, leaving 6 bases of the junction unmatched. Germline-derived CDR1 and CDR2 are MNHEY and SMNVEV (reference sequence). The CDR3 is CASSFGTGVVGYTF. The CDR3, as DNA: TGTGCCAGCAGTTTTGGGACAGGGGTTGTGGGCTACACCTTC.

The chain joins TRBV5-4 to TRBJ1-2; D not certain. This CDR3 contains 13 residues. Trimming left V 3 bases short and J 10 bases short, with 16 bases between. Per the germline V gene, CDR1 is SGHNT and CDR2 is YYREEE (reference sequence). The CDR3 region has the DNA TGTGCCAGCAGCTCAACTCCCACTATCCCCTACACCTTC. Its protein is CASSSTPTIPYTF.

This clone has only one observation. V gene TRBV11-2 combines with J gene TRBJ2-7; 7 bases fit TRBD1. J gave up 5 bases and V 5 bases, and 12 bases lay outside the gene matches. The CDR3 sequence is 15 residues long. CDR1 and CDR2 (germline): SGHAT, FQNNGV. The CDR3 is CASSTSRGLLNEQYF. The CDR3 DNA reads as TGTGCCAGCAGCACCTCGAGGGGGCTCTTAAACGAGCAGTACTTC.

The chain couples TRBV6-6 to TRBJ2-3; 8 nucleotides match TRBD2. J was trimmed by 2 bases and V by 4 bases; bases with no gene match: 5. The CDR3 runs to 15 residues. CDR1 is MNHNY and CDR2 is SVGAGI in the germline V gene (reference sequence). DNA of the CDR3: TGTGCCAGCAGTTCCATAGCGGGATTCACAGATACGCAGTATTTT. Protein: CASSSIAGFTDTQYF.

The CDR3, as DNA: TGTGCCAGCAGCGCCCACCATTCCCCCGAGGAAAAACTGTTTTTT. This translates into CASSAHHSPEEKLFF. The chain has TRBV9 and TRBJ1-4; no reliable D call. The V end was cut by 3 bases, the J end by 8 bases, with 17 bases between. Germline assignment: CDR1 SGDLS and CDR2 YYNGEE. CDR3 length: 15 residues.

The genes are TRBV27 and TRBJ1-6; TRBD1 matches 8 bases. The J segment lost 4 bases and the V segment lost 6 bases, leaving 11 bases of the junction unmatched. The CDR3 runs to 17 residues. Germline-derived CDR1 and CDR2 are MNHEY and SMNVEV (reference sequence). The CDR3 here is CASSLGQGEIYNSPLHF. In nucleotides, the CDR3 is TGTGCCAGCAGCCTCGGACAGGGTGAGATTTATAATTCACCCCTCCACTTT.

The V and J genes are TRBV6-1 and TRBJ2-7, with TRBD1 matching 10 bases. This CDR3 spans 13 amino acids. The V and J ends lost 2 bases and 6 bases, in that order; junction bases with no gene match: 1. The germline V gene encodes CDR1 MNHNS and CDR2 SASEGT. The DNA of the CDR3 is TGTGCCAGCAGTGAACGGACAGGGGGCGAGCAGTACTTC. Amino acids: CASSERTGGEQYF.

The V call is TRBV2, the J call TRBJ1-6; D unclear. Germline CDR1 reads SNHLY; CDR2 reads FYNNEI. V lost 3 bases and J lost 4, with 7 bases in between. This CDR3 comprises 14 residues. The CDR3 nucleotides are TGTGCCAGCAGTGATGGGCCTTATAATTCACCCCTCCACTTT. This gives the protein CASSDGPYNSPLHF.

The CDR3: CASSDYGGTSYEQYF. CDR3 sequence (DNA): TGCGCCAGCAGTGATTACGGGGGTACGTCCTACGAGCAGTACTTC. The V call is TRBV10-2, the J call TRBJ2-7; tentative D call: TRBD2 (6 bases). CDR1 is WSHSY, CDR2 SAAADI, per germline. The CDR3 totals 15 residues. V lost 3 bases, J lost 1 base, and 13 bases lay in between.

This rearrangement joins TRBV4-1 to TRBJ2-4, with TRBD1 matching 8 bases. The trim removed 3 bases at V and 7 bases at J, leaving 8 bases unmatched. Germline V CDR1 and CDR2: MGHRA, YSYEKL. The CDR3 has 15 amino acids. DNA for the CDR3: TGCGCCAGCAGCCAGAACGGACAGGGAGTGAACATTCAGTACTTC. Translated: CASSQNGQGVNIQYF.

V gene TRBV7-2 combines with J gene TRBJ2-1; D is perhaps TRBD1 (6 bases). The CDR3 is made up of 14 amino acids. Per the germline V gene, CDR1 is SGHTA and CDR2 is FQGNSA. V lost 6 bases and J 0 bases, leaving 9 bases between the germline ends. CDR3 amino acids: CASSDRSSYNEQFF. CDR3 nucleotides: TGTGCCAGCAGTGACAGGAGCTCCTACAATGAGCAGTTCTTC. Full variable domain (outside the CDR3, taken from reference TRBV7-2 and TRBJ2-1): GAGVSQSPSNKVTEKGKDVELRCDPISGHTALYWYRQSLGQGLEFLIYFQGNSAPDKSGLPSDRFSAERTGGSVSTLTIQRTQQEDSAVYLCASSDRSSYNEQFFGPGTRLTVL.

This chain connects TRBV9 to TRBJ2-2; 8 bases fit TRBD2. The length of the CDR3 is 15 residues. The V and J ends lost 4 bases and 4 bases, in that order; junction bases with no gene match: 6. Germline CDR1 SGDLS, CDR2 YYNGEE. CDR3 sequence (DNA): TGTGCCAGCAGCCTCGGGGGGGCGGGCACCGGGGAGCTGTTTTTT. Protein sequence: CASSLGGAGTGELFF.

This rearrangement joins TRBV4-2 to TRBJ2-7; D is ambiguous. With 5 bases removed from V and 5 bases from J, the gap between germline ends came to 16 bases. Looked up from germline, CDR1 is LGHNA and CDR2 is YNFKEQ. The CDR3 has 14 residues. CDR3 region: CASSSKSSPHEQYF. CDR3 in DNA: TGTGCCAGCAGCTCCAAGAGTTCCCCACACGAGCAGTACTTC.